What follows describes a single TCR beta chain. Its antigen target is currently unknown. One base away there is no much larger clone; base qualities are not given. From the cysteine up to the phenylalanine, the CDR3 has a length of 15 residues. Only the CDR3 region is kept as DNA, spanning 45 bases read in frame from base 1. Patients with a history of autoimmune disease or receiving systemic immunosuppression were excluded from the trial. In every dose cohort, peripheral blood was drawn for TCR sequencing at baseline, cycle 4 day 1, and cycle 7 day 1. The samples were drawn from a first-in-human, open-label, multicenter phase I dose-escalation trial of ivuxolimab. Adults with locally advanced or metastatic melanoma, renal cell carcinoma, hepatocellular carcinoma or head and neck squamous cell carcinoma were enrolled in the trial. Before TCR sequencing, CD4+ T cells and CD8+ T cells from peripheral blood were sorted into separate populations.

The record originates from a study of OX40 agonist ivuxolimab in advanced cancers. About the study as a whole: Ivuxolimab was an agonistic, fully human IgG2 monoclonal antibody directed against OX40 (CD134), a costimulatory receptor. Prior anti-PD-1, anti-PD-L1 or anti-CTLA-4 therapy was permitted, and checkpoint inhibitors had been received by roughly 40% of dose-escalation patients. The paper reports the monotherapy dose-escalation portion (N of about 47 patients) of the phase I ivuxolimab trial. Partial responses occurred in three dose-escalation patients: two with cutaneous melanoma and one with hepatocellular carcinoma. Peripheral TCRbeta sequencing was intended to test whether TCR sequence diversity was altered and clonal T-cell expansion was caused by ivuxolimab. Among the roughly 52 dose-escalation patients, around 19 had hepatocellular carcinoma, 15 or so melanoma, 9 renal cell carcinoma and 9 head and neck cancer. Intravenous ivuxolimab was administered to patients every 2 weeks at six dose levels: 0.01, 0.1, 0.3, 1.5, 3 and 10 mg/kg. The dose-escalation cohort was over 70% male with a mean age of approximately 59 years, ranging from roughly 20 to 80.

General study outcomes and caveats: At doses of 0.1 to 3.0 mg/kg, clonal expansion of both CD4+ and CD8+ T cells in blood was seen between baseline and week 6. Partial responders in the 0.1-3.0 mg/kg groups had among the lowest normalized peripheral clonal expansion, especially among CD8+ T cells. Low levels of normalized T-cell clonal expansion were also seen in some patients who did not respond. The antigen specificity of the peripheral T cells that underwent clonal expansion was not determined. On average, CD8+ T cells showed more expanded clones than CD4+ T cells after ivuxolimab.

Genomic DNA was isolated from the sorted cells so that the TCRbeta CDR3 region could be sequenced. The immunoSEQ Assay was used to sequence the TCRbeta CDR3 regions. Sourced from immuneACCESS, this table was stored by TCRdb with only in-frame sequences that have V and J called. A share of the clones is absent; for the studies checked, an unresolved V gene accounts for under half, and the remainder has no known explanation. The sample table holds roughly 100,000 clones, of which 75% to 90% were seen once. The biggest ten clones account for 6.5% to 8.5% of the sample. The TCR was taken from an adult with an advanced solid tumor such as melanoma, head and neck, liver or kidney cancer. The chain was built from TRBV21-1 and TRBJ1-2. TRBV21-1 is noted as a pseudogene. Sequencing used CD4+ or CD8+ T cells sorted from blood, obtained in a trial of the OX40 agonist ivuxolimab. The DNA is as follows: TGTGCCAGCAGCACTGACCACGGGGGGCCCTATGGCTACACCTTC. It specifies CASSTDHGGPYGYTF.